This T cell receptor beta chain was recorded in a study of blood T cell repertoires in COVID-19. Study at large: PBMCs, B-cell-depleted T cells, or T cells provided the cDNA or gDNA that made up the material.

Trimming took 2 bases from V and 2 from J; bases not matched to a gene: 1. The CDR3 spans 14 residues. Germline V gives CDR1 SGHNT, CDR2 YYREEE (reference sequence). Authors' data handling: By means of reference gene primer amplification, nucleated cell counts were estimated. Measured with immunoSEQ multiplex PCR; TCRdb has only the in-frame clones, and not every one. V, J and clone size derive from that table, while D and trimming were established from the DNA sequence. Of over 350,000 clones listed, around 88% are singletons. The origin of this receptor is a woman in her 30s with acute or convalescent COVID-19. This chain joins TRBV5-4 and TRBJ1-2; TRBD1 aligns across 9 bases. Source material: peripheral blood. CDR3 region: CASSLGTGNYGYTF. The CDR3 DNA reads TGTGCCAGCAGCTTAGGGACAGGGAACTATGGCTACACCTTC.